These 5 T cell receptor beta chains came from one sample sequenced in a study of T cell responses to AZD1222 COVID-19 vaccine. The table came from immunoSEQ multiplex PCR; TCRdb's copy has only in-frame clones and leaves some out. Among roughly 130,000 clones listed, around 90% were seen once. The starting material was peripheral blood, obtained on day 0 of AZD1222 vaccination. The receptors shown here come from an adult in good health.

This clone has only one observation. The chain joins TRBV7-6 to TRBJ2-5, with a weak D call TRBD2 (5 bases). This CDR3 is 16 amino acids long. CDR1 and CDR2 from the germline V gene are SGHVS and FNYEAQ. V was trimmed by 1 base and J by 7 bases, leaving 19 bases between them. The CDR3 DNA follows: TGTGCCAGCAGCTTAGTTATTCCGGGGTCATCGGGGACCCAGTACTTC. Protein product: CASSLVIPGSSGTQYF. The complete variable domain, with remaining parts taken from reference TRBV7-6 and TRBJ2-5, reads GAGVSQSPRYKVTKRGQDVALRCDPISGHVSLYWYRQALGQGPEFLTYFNYEAQQDKSGLPNDRFSAERPEGSISTLTIQRTEQRDSAMYRCASSLVIPGSSGTQYFGPGTRLLVL.

The V and J genes are TRBV7-9 and TRBJ2-7; D is possibly TRBD1 (5 bases). Germline V CDR1 and CDR2: SEHNR, FQNEAQ (reference sequence). The CDR3 is 14 residues long. V lost 5 bases, J lost 0 bases, and 11 bases lay in between. The CDR3 sequence is CASSERQSSYEQYF. The CDR3 DNA is TGTGCCAGCAGCGAACGACAGAGCTCCTACGAGCAGTACTTC.

The rearrangement uses TRBV27 and TRBJ2-7, with D perhaps TRBD1 or TRBD2 (6 bases each). The CDR3 extends over 15 amino acids. Between the trimmed V and J ends, which lost 0 bases and 4 bases, there was a span of 13 bases. CDR1 MNHEY and CDR2 SMNVEV come from the germline V gene (reference sequence). The CDR3 sequence is CASSLSFTGTYEQYF. CDR3 coding DNA: TGTGCCAGCAGTTTATCTTTCACAGGGACTTACGAGCAGTACTTC.

The CDR3 sequence: CASTTGSGEKLFF. In DNA form, the CDR3 reads TGTGCCAGCACAACAGGGAGTGGTGAAAAACTGTTTTTT. V is TRBV5-5 and J is TRBJ1-4, with a tentative D call TRBD1 (6 bases). The CDR3 is 13 amino acids. V dropped 6 bases and J dropped 7 bases, with 13 bases sitting between them. From germline, CDR1 is SGHKS and CDR2 YYEKEE (reference sequence).

In nucleotides, the CDR3 is TGTGCCAGCAGTTCCCAGCCCGGCCGGGACGAGCAGTACTTC. It translates to CASSSQPGRDEQYF. This chain connects TRBV6-5 to TRBJ2-7; D remains ambiguous. Per the germline V gene, CDR1 is MNHEY and CDR2 is SVGAGI. V was shortened by 4 bases and J by 5 bases, with 15 bases between the two germline ends. The length of the CDR3 is 14 residues.